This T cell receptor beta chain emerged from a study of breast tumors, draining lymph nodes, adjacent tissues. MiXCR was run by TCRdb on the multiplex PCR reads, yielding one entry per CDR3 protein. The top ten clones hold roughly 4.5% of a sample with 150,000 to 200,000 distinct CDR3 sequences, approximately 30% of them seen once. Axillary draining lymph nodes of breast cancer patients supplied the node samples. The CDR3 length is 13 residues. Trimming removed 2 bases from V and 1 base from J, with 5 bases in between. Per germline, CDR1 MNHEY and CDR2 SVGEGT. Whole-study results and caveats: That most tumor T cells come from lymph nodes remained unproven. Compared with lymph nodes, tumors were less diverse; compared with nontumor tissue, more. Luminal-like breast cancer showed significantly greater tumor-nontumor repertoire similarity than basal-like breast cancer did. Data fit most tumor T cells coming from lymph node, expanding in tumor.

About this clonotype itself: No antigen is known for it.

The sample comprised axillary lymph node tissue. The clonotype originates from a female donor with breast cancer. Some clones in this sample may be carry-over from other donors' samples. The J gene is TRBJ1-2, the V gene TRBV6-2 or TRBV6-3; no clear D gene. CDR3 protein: CASSYRDNYGYTF. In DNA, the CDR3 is TGTGCCAGCAGTTACAGGGATAACTATGGCTACACCTTC.